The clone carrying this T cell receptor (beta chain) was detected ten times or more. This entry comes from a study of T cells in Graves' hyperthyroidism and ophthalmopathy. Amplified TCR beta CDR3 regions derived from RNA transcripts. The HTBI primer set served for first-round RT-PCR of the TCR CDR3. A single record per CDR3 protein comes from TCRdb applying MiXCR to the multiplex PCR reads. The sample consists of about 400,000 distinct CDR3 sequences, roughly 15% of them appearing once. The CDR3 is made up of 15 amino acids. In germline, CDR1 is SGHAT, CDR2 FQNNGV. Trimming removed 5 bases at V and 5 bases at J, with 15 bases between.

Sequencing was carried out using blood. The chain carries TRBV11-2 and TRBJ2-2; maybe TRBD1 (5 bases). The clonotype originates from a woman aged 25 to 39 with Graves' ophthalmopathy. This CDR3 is CASSRNPTATGELFF. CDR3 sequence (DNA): TGTGCCAGCAGCCGAAACCCGACAGCGACCGGGGAGCTGTTTTTT.